Following are 15 T cell receptor beta chains from one sample sequenced in a study of radiation and T cells in renal cell carcinoma. The sample's time point: blood 2 weeks post-SBRT. Sample treatment: 15 Gy SBRT to primary tumor, nephrectomy 4 weeks later. Profiling relied on immunoSEQ multiplex PCR, and the TCRdb table lists in-frame clones only, not all of them. The sample lists 100,000 to 150,000 clones; around 82% were seen once. This material consisted of blood, taken from a patient whose treatment included radiotherapy and nephrectomy. These receptors were taken from a man between 50 and 59 years old with renal cell carcinoma.

The chain uses TRBV27 and TRBJ1-2; 8 positions agree with TRBD1. The germline V gene has CDR1 MNHEY and CDR2 SMNVEV (reference sequence). This CDR3 contains 13 residues. V shed 4 bases, J shed 8 bases, and the junction held 6 bases outside the gene matches. The CDR3 region is CASSWYRGSGYTF. CDR3 bases: TGTGCCAGCAGTTGGTACAGGGGGAGCGGCTACACCTTC.

The chain combines TRBV28 with TRBJ1-2; 11 nucleotides agree with TRBD1. The germline gives CDR1 MDHEN, CDR2 SYDVKM. There are 13 residues in the CDR3. J was trimmed by 7 bases and V by 6 bases; bases with no gene match: 4. The CDR3 nucleotides read TGTGCCAGCAGAAGGACAGGGGGCGGTGGCTACACCTTC. Translation gives CASRRTGGGGYTF.

The chain combines TRBV7-2 with TRBJ2-3; 11 bases are shared with TRBD2. CDR3 length equals 16 residues. V shed 1 base, J shed 2 bases, and the junction held 2 bases outside the gene matches. CDR1 is SGHTA and CDR2 is FQGNSA in the germline V gene. CDR3 residues: CASSLGLAGYTDTQYF. CDR3 bases: TGTGCCAGCAGCTTAGGACTAGCGGGATACACAGATACGCAGTATTTT.

This chain joins TRBV7-6 and TRBJ2-1; the match to TRBD2 covers 7 bases. With 0 bases clipped from V and 2 bases from J, the junction kept 4 bases outside the gene matches. Germline CDR1 SGHVS, CDR2 FNYEAQ. The CDR3 is 16 amino acids. This CDR3 reads CASSLAAGVTYNEQFF. CDR3 sequence (DNA): TGTGCCAGCAGCTTAGCCGCGGGAGTCACCTACAATGAGCAGTTCTTC.

This chain uses TRBV6-1 with TRBJ1-5; weak D call: TRBD1 (5 bases). CDR1 MNHNS and CDR2 SASEGT come from the germline V gene. The V end was cut by 4 bases, the J end by 6 bases, with 10 bases between. This CDR3 is built from 13 residues. CDR3 loop: CASSGEQGQPQHF. The CDR3 bases are TGTGCCAGCAGTGGGGAGCAGGGTCAGCCCCAGCATTTT.

V is TRBV7-8 and J is TRBJ2-5, with 9 positions matching TRBD2. This CDR3 has 15 residues. J lost 2 bases, V lost 5 bases, and 6 bases had no gene match. Germline CDR1 is SGHVS and CDR2 is FQNEAQ. The CDR3 DNA reads TGTGCCAGCAGCAATAGCGGGGGCCTGCAAGAGACCCAGTACTTC. Translation: CASSNSGGLQETQYF.

This chain connects TRBV6-6 to TRBJ1-2; 7 bases align to TRBD1. This CDR3 region has 13 residues. Per germline, CDR1 MNHNY and CDR2 SVGAGI (reference sequence). Unmatched junction bases numbered 8, after V lost 6 bases and J lost 7 bases. The CDR3 here is CASSFTGAGGYTF. The CDR3 bases are TGTGCCAGCAGCTTTACAGGGGCGGGTGGCTACACCTTC.

The chain carries TRBV6-1 and TRBJ2-7; 9 bases align to TRBD1. This CDR3 has 14 amino acids. V lost 8 bases and J lost 3; bases outside the gene matches: 8. CDR1 and CDR2 from the germline V gene are MNHNS and SASEGT. The CDR3 reads CASWRGTGNYEQYF. The CDR3 nucleotides are TGTGCCAGCTGGCGGGGGACAGGGAACTACGAGCAGTACTTC.

V and J are TRBV5-4 and TRBJ2-7; TRBD2 matches 12 bases. Germline V lookup: CDR1 SGHNT, CDR2 YYREEE (reference sequence). The CDR3 length is 14 residues. The trim removed 3 bases at V and 4 bases at J, leaving 2 bases unmatched. CDR3 sequence: CASSSGLAGYEQYF. The CDR3, as DNA: TGTGCCAGCAGCTCCGGACTAGCGGGATACGAGCAGTACTTC.

This clone was observed a single time. The genes are TRBV7-8 and TRBJ2-5, with D unresolved. V lost 7 bases to trimming and J lost 0 bases, with 6 bases between them. From germline, CDR1 is SGHVS and CDR2 FQNEAQ. This CDR3 has 12 residues. CDR3 coding DNA: TGTGCCAGCAAAGCCGACCAAGAGACCCAGTACTTC. Translated, it gives CASKADQETQYF.

This clone was seen only a few times. This chain connects TRBV11-3 to TRBJ2-3; D ambiguous. Germline V gene data show CDR1 as SGHNT and CDR2 as YENEEA. CDR3 length: 15 amino acids. V was cut by 1 base and J by 0 bases, with 8 bases left in between. In DNA form, the CDR3 reads TGTGCCAGCAGCTTAGCGTCCGTAAGCACAGATACGCAGTATTTT. Translating it yields CASSLASVSTDTQYF.

The CDR3 DNA follows: TGTGCCAGTAGCTCAAGCGGGGCGTACACCGGGGAGCTGTTTTTT. It translates to CASSSSGAYTGELFF. The chain combines TRBV19 with TRBJ2-2; 7 nucleotides match TRBD2. V was pared by 6 bases and J by 3 bases, with 7 bases of the junction left unmatched. Germline V gene lookup returns CDR1 LNHDA and CDR2 SQIVND (reference sequence). CDR3 length: 15 residues. The whole variable domain, filled in from reference TRBV19 and TRBJ2-2, reads DGGITQSPKYLFRKEGQNVTLSCEQNLNHDAMYWYRQDPGQGLRLIYYSQIVNDFQKGDIAEGYSVSREKKESFPLTVTSAQKNPTAFYLCASSSSGAYTGELFFGEGSRLTVL.

DNA of the CDR3: TGTGCCAGCATGAAACGGCGGTCGGGAGGTAATGAAAAACTGTTTTTT. As protein: CASMKRRSGGNEKLFF. V and J are TRBV7-3 and TRBJ1-4; D gene ambiguous. V lost 7 bases and J 4 bases, leaving 19 bases between the germline ends. Looked up from germline, CDR1 is SGHTA and CDR2 is FQGTGA. This CDR3 contains 16 residues.

CDR3 protein: CASREEGGNNEQFF. The CDR3 DNA sequence: TGTGCCAGCAGGGAAGAGGGGGGCAACAATGAGCAGTTCTTC. J is TRBJ2-1 and V is TRBV7-9, with D tentatively TRBD1 or TRBD2 (6 bases each). This CDR3 spans 14 amino acids. Trimming took 6 bases from V and 5 from J, leaving 14 bases between them. CDR1 is SEHNR, CDR2 FQNEAQ, per germline (reference sequence).

The rearrangement joins TRBV2 to TRBJ2-6, with 9 bases identical to TRBD1. The CDR3 length is 18 residues. In germline, CDR1 is SNHLY, CDR2 FYNNEI. With 5 bases clipped from V and 0 bases from J, the junction kept 8 bases outside the gene matches. CDR3 coding DNA: TGTGCCAGCAGTCCGGGGACAGGGATGTACTCTGGGGCCAACGTCCTGACTTTC. This codes for CASSPGTGMYSGANVLTF.